These 29 T cell receptor beta chains came from one sample sequenced in a study of T cell responses to AZD1222 COVID-19 vaccine (dated by TCRdb to 2020 to 2022). Sample time point, as interpreted from the label and publication: baseline before first vaccination. The library was built by means of the immunoSEQ multiplex PCR assay. TCRdb took over this immuneACCESS table, retaining in-frame rearrangements with V and J assigned. Such tables are incomplete; in checked studies, under half of the missing clones stem from an unresolved V gene, and the remainder is unexplained. In this sample the table shows more than 95,000 clones, about 90% of which occur a single time. Together, the top ten hold over 7.5% of the sample. The material was peripheral blood, obtained on day 0 of AZD1222 vaccination. The receptors were sampled from an adult in good health.

The chain joins TRBV5-4 to TRBJ1-4, with a tentative D call TRBD1 (5 bases). There are 14 residues in the CDR3. Between the trimmed V and J ends, which lost 5 bases and 8 bases, there was a span of 16 bases. Germline lookup yields CDR1 SGHNT and CDR2 YYREEE (reference sequence). The CDR3 DNA reads as TGTGCCAGCAGGCTAGCAGGGAGCCGAGAAAAACTGTTTTTT. Translation: CASRLAGSREKLFF.

The chain is built from TRBV4-1 and TRBJ1-5, with TRBD1 as a possible D gene (5 bases). V was shortened by 2 bases and J by 6 bases, with 14 bases between the two germline ends. Per the germline V gene, CDR1 is MGHRA and CDR2 is YSYEKL. The CDR3 runs to 15 residues. The CDR3 protein is CASSQSFEGSQPQHF. Here the CDR3 DNA reads TGCGCCAGCAGCCAATCCTTCGAGGGGAGTCAGCCCCAGCATTTT.

This clone appeared a few times. The chain combines TRBV7-9 with TRBJ2-2; D gene ambiguous. Germline V gene lookup returns CDR1 SEHNR and CDR2 FQNEAQ (reference sequence). V was cut by 2 bases and J by 7 bases, with 5 bases left in between. There are 12 residues in the CDR3. The CDR3 nucleotides are TGTGCCAGCAGCTTAAAGAGCGGGGAGCTGTTTTTT. This gives the protein CASSLKSGELFF. The full variable domain, completed using reference TRBV7-9 and TRBJ2-2, is DTGVSQNPRHKITKRGQNVTFRCDPISEHNRLYWYRQTLGQGPEFLTYFQNEAQLEKSRLLSDRFSAERPKGSFSTLEIQRTEQGDSAMYLCASSLKSGELFFGEGSRLTVL.

This clone appeared once. CDR3 DNA sequence: TGTGCCAGTAGAAAACCGGGACAGGGATACAATGAGCAGTTCTTC. Residues: CASRKPGQGYNEQFF. V and J are TRBV19 and TRBJ2-1; 9 nucleotides agree with TRBD1. Germline V gene sequence: CDR1 LNHDA, CDR2 SQIVND (reference sequence). There are 15 residues in the CDR3. V dropped 6 bases and J dropped 4; count of bases not matched to a gene: 7.

The chain couples TRBV20-1 to TRBJ2-1; D is tentatively TRBD1 or TRBD2 (5 bases each). Germline V lookup: CDR1 DFQATT, CDR2 SNEGSKA (reference sequence). The germline V and J ends were trimmed by 5 bases and 10 bases, with 12 bases remaining between them. The CDR3 contains 11 residues. CDR3 sequence (DNA): TGCAGTGCTTGGGGGAGCCTCGAGCAGTTCTTC. Its translation: CSAWGSLEQFF.

The chain is built from TRBV7-2 and TRBJ1-4; D not certain. Germline V gene sequence: CDR1 SGHTA, CDR2 FQGNSA. The CDR3 consists of 13 residues. Trimming took 3 bases from V and 0 from J, leaving 2 bases between them. The CDR3 region is CASSFTTNEKLFF. The CDR3 nucleotides are TGTGCCAGCAGCTTTACAACTAATGAAAAACTGTTTTTT.

This rearrangement joins TRBV9 to TRBJ2-2, with TRBD1 as a possible D gene (5 bases). CDR3 length equals 13 residues. Trimming took off 1 base at V and 9 bases at J, with 10 bases between the two ends. Germline CDR1 SGDLS, CDR2 YYNGEE. For the CDR3, the DNA is TGTGCCAGCAGCGTAAGCATGGGGCGGGAGCTGTTTTTT. Its translation: CASSVSMGRELFF.

The CDR3 loop reads CASSEVRTAPGYTF. The CDR3 coding sequence is TGTGCCAGCAGTGAGGTTAGGACAGCTCCTGGCTACACCTTC. The chain carries TRBV2 and TRBJ1-2; perhaps TRBD1 as D (6 bases). V was shortened by 3 bases and J by 7 bases, with 15 bases between the two germline ends. The CDR3 length is 14 residues. Germline-derived CDR1 and CDR2 are SNHLY and FYNNEI.

The chain combines TRBV4-2 with TRBJ1-2; maybe TRBD1 (6 bases). Trimming took 1 base from V and 2 from J, leaving 17 bases between them. Germline CDR1 LGHNA, CDR2 YNFKEQ. The CDR3 spans 17 residues. CDR3 bases: TGTGCCAGCAGCCAAGGAAGGGGGAGTGGGGGAAACTATGGCTACACCTTC. The encoded protein is CASSQGRGSGGNYGYTF.

This sequence joins TRBV9 and TRBJ2-6; D is perhaps TRBD1 (5 bases). V lost 5 bases and J lost 1, with 13 bases in between. Germline values: CDR1 SGDLS, CDR2 YYNGEE. The CDR3 covers 16 residues. CDR3 residues: CASSKTGKSGANVLTF. DNA for the CDR3: TGTGCCAGCAGTAAAACAGGAAAATCTGGGGCCAACGTCCTGACTTTC.

V usage is TRBV11-2 and J usage is TRBJ2-4; D is unresolved. V was trimmed by 1 base and J by 9 bases, leaving 13 bases between them. The CDR3 loop spans 14 amino acids. Germline loops: CDR1 SGHAT, CDR2 FQNNGV. The CDR3 DNA follows: TGTGCCAGCAGCTTAGCTGGCCCTTTAGGCATTCAGTACTTC. It specifies CASSLAGPLGIQYF.

This rearrangement joins TRBV5-6 to TRBJ2-7, with 10 bases fitting TRBD1. The CDR3 has 14 residues. CDR1 and CDR2 from the germline V gene are SGHDT and YYEEEE. The J segment lost 4 bases and the V segment lost 3 bases, leaving 4 bases of the junction unmatched. CDR3 nucleotide sequence: TGTGCCAGCAGCTGGGACAGGGGTTCATACGAGCAGTACTTC. Its protein is CASSWDRGSYEQYF.

The V gene is TRBV18, the J gene TRBJ1-6; D possibly corresponds to TRBD1 (6 bases). Germline CDR1 and CDR2: KGHSH and LQKENI. Trimming left V 3 bases short and J 6 bases short, with 15 bases between. This CDR3 region has 16 residues. CDR3 nucleotide sequence: TGTGCCAGCTCACCTAGTGGGACAACAGTTAATTCACCCCTCCACTTT. Amino acid sequence: CASSPSGTTVNSPLHF.

Remarks on this clone: Other DNA sequences within the sample encode an identical CDR3. The chain is built from TRBV11-2 and TRBJ1-2, with D uncertain. The germline V gene has CDR1 SGHAT and CDR2 FQNNGV. This CDR3 contains 14 residues. Trimming left V 1 base short and J 2 bases short, with 8 bases between. The CDR3 region has the DNA TGTGCCAGCAGCTTAGCACGGGGAAACTATGGCTACACCTTC. It translates to CASSLARGNYGYTF.

The chain is built from TRBV6-5 and TRBJ1-5; D is unresolved. Germline V gene sequence: CDR1 MNHEY, CDR2 SVGAGI. The V gene lost 7 bases and the J gene lost 3 bases, with 10 bases spanning the gap. There are 13 residues in the CDR3. For the CDR3, the DNA is TGTGCCAGCATCCGGGGTCTCAATCAGCCCCAGCATTTT. Its translation is CASIRGLNQPQHF.

The V gene is TRBV19, the J gene TRBJ1-4; perhaps TRBD1 as D (5 bases). V was trimmed by 7 bases and J by 8 bases, leaving 23 bases between them. From germline, CDR1 is LNHDA and CDR2 SQIVND (reference sequence). The CDR3 has 16 amino acids. The CDR3 loop reads CASKKAIHLWGEKLFF. The CDR3 DNA reads TGTGCCAGTAAAAAGGCCATCCATCTGTGGGGCGAAAAACTGTTTTTT.

The V call is TRBV6-5, the J call TRBJ2-3; D remains unclear. The CDR3 is made up of 13 amino acids. CDR1 and CDR2 from the germline V gene are MNHEY and SVGAGI. V lost 6 bases, J lost 4 bases, and 11 bases lay in between. CDR3 protein: CASSPNKPDTQYF. The CDR3 coding sequence is TGTGCCAGCAGCCCGAATAAACCAGATACGCAGTATTTT.

This chain links TRBV6-5 with TRBJ1-1, with D uncertain. The length of the CDR3 is 12 residues. V was cut by 5 bases and J by 10 bases, with 14 bases left in between. CDR1 and CDR2 from the germline V gene are MNHEY and SVGAGI. CDR3 DNA sequence: TGTGCCAGCAGTACCCCTCCGGCAGGAGCTTTCTTT. Amino acid sequence: CASSTPPAGAFF.

This chain connects TRBV21-1 to TRBJ1-3; TRBD1, as called in the table, went unchecked against the DNA. TRBV21-1 is designated a pseudogene. CDR3 length: 14 residues. The CDR3, as DNA: TGTGCCAGCAGCACCAGGGGAGCTGGAAACACCATATATTTT. Amino acid sequence: CASSTRGAGNTIYF.

This clone was seen more than once but under ten times. V usage is TRBV28 and J usage is TRBJ2-1; 13 bases agree with TRBD2. CDR1 and CDR2 (germline): MDHEN, SYDVKM. The ends lost 7 bases at V and 0 bases at J; junction bases unmatched: 18. This CDR3 spans 21 amino acids. The CDR3 nucleotides are TGTGCCAGCACCCTTCGAGGACTAGCGGGAGAGATTCCGAGCTCCTACAATGAGCAGTTCTTC. It encodes CASTLRGLAGEIPSSYNEQFF. Using reference TRBV28 and TRBJ2-1 for the parts outside the CDR3, the full variable domain is DVKVTQSSRYLVKRTGEKVFLECVQDMDHENMFWYRQDPGLGLRLIYFSYDVKMKEKGDIPEGYSVSREKKERFSLILESASTNQTSMYLCASTLRGLAGEIPSSYNEQFFGPGTRLTVL.

The chain uses TRBV19 and TRBJ1-4; 7 nucleotides match TRBD1. J gave up 7 bases and V 3 bases, and 11 bases lay outside the gene matches. This CDR3 comprises 16 residues. Germline V gene sequence: CDR1 LNHDA, CDR2 SQIVND (reference sequence). This chain's CDR3 is CASSIRGQYLFEKLFF. In DNA, the CDR3 is TGTGCCAGTAGTATCCGGGGACAGTACTTATTTGAAAAACTGTTTTTT. Variable domain in full (rest from reference TRBV19 and TRBJ1-4): DGGITQSPKYLFRKEGQNVTLSCEQNLNHDAMYWYRQDPGQGLRLIYYSQIVNDFQKGDIAEGYSVSREKKESFPLTVTSAQKNPTAFYLCASSIRGQYLFEKLFFGSGTQLSVL.

The chain employs TRBV6-5 and TRBJ2-7; 9 positions match TRBD2. The CDR3 covers 15 residues. Germline V gives CDR1 MNHEY, CDR2 SVGAGI. J lost 3 bases, V lost 6 bases, and 9 bases had no gene match. In DNA, the CDR3 is TGTGCCAGCAGGCTTAGCGGGAGAGGGAACTACGAGCAGTACTTC. Protein: CASRLSGRGNYEQYF.

A single count supports this clone. CDR3 bases: TGTGCCAGCAGCTTGACGGCTTCACCCCTCCACTTT. Its protein product is CASSLTASPLHF. The chain employs TRBV7-2 and TRBJ1-6; no firm D call. The CDR3 loop spans 12 amino acids. The ends were cut back, 3 bases at V and 9 bases at J, with 6 bases in the middle. Germline values: CDR1 SGHTA, CDR2 FQGNSA. Looking up the rest from reference TRBV7-2 and TRBJ1-6 gives the full variable domain: GAGVSQSPSNKVTEKGKDVELRCDPISGHTALYWYRQSLGQGLEFLIYFQGNSAPDKSGLPSDRFSAERTGGSVSTLTIQRTQQEDSAVYLCASSLTASPLHFGNGTRLTVT.

This clone has more than one count but fewer than ten. This chain uses TRBV6-4 with TRBJ1-1; the D is unclear. The CDR3 is made up of 12 amino acids. Trimming stripped 0 bases from V and 5 bases from J, with 4 bases between. Germline lookup yields CDR1 MRHNA and CDR2 SNTAGT. CDR3 coding DNA: TGTGCCAGCAGTGACTCGATGACTGAAGCTTTCTTT. It encodes CASSDSMTEAFF.

CDR3 sequence: CASASSRGDNYEQYF. The CDR3, as DNA: TGCGCCAGCGCCAGCAGTCGGGGAGACAACTACGAGCAGTACTTC. The chain joins TRBV10-1 to TRBJ2-7; maybe TRBD2 (5 bases). Trimming left V 8 bases short and J 3 bases short, with 20 bases between. The CDR3 loop spans 15 amino acids. Per the germline V gene, CDR1 is WNHNN and CDR2 is SYGVQD (reference sequence).

The chain joins TRBV14 to TRBJ1-5; D gene unclear. Looked up from germline, CDR1 is SGHDN and CDR2 is FVKESK. This CDR3 comprises 15 residues. Trimming stripped 4 bases from V and 4 bases from J, with 14 bases between. CDR3 nucleotide sequence: TGTGCCAGCAGCCGTTCCGGACGGTTGAATCAGCCCCAGCATTTT. The encoded protein is CASSRSGRLNQPQHF.

J is TRBJ2-7 and V is TRBV7-2; a weak D match, TRBD2 (5 bases). Per germline, CDR1 SGHTA and CDR2 FQGNSA. The V end lost 1 base, the J end lost 10 bases, and 14 bases lay between the germline ends. The CDR3 is 13 amino acids. CDR3 loop: CASSLELPGRQYF. In DNA, the CDR3 is TGTGCCAGCAGCTTAGAATTACCGGGGAGACAGTACTTC.

This chain uses TRBV28 with TRBJ2-7, with TRBD1 matching 7 bases. Germline assignment: CDR1 MDHEN and CDR2 SYDVKM. The trim removed 3 bases at V and 2 bases at J, leaving 19 bases unmatched. This CDR3 comprises 19 residues. CDR3 region: CASSFSRARTGGYTYEQYF. CDR3 in DNA: TGTGCCAGCAGTTTCTCGAGGGCCCGGACAGGCGGATACACCTACGAGCAGTACTTC.

V and J are TRBV7-2 and TRBJ2-2; TRBD2 is a possible D gene (6 bases). With 3 bases removed from V and 6 bases from J, the gap between germline ends came to 11 bases. From germline, CDR1 is SGHTA and CDR2 FQGNSA. This CDR3 is 14 amino acids long. CDR3 in DNA: TGTGCCAGCAGCTTGGAGCAGCGGGCCGGGGAGCTGTTTTTT. This sequence encodes CASSLEQRAGELFF.